This TCR beta chain is from a study of vaccination and CD4 T cells after COVID-19. Overall study: Six men and four women formed the convalescents, two being Hispanic. Convalescent patients gave post-COVID blood a median around 91 days post-diagnosis, range 35 to 161.

V lost 0 bases, J lost 7 bases, and 6 bases lay in between. Germline V gene lookup returns CDR1 MGHRA and CDR2 YSYEKL. The CDR3 extends over 12 amino acids. TCRdb ran MiXCR on the PCR reads and lists one entry per CDR3 protein. Of about 20,000 distinct CDR3 sequences listed, approximately 60% are singletons. The receptor's source is a human donor who had recovered from COVID-19. The sequencing used CD4+ T cells from blood, collected after SARS-CoV-2 vaccination. The V gene is TRBV4-1, the J gene TRBJ1-2; D gene ambiguous. The CDR3 is CASSQELTGYTF. Here the CDR3 DNA reads TGCGCCAGCAGCCAAGAACTTACTGGCTACACCTTC.